This is a list of T cell receptor beta chains from one sample in a study of tumor-infiltrating lymphocytes in primary liver carcinoma. TCRdb re-called the multiplex PCR reads with MiXCR, one entry per CDR3 protein. The data show approximately 300,000 distinct CDR3 sequences, with more than 55% seen just once and 9% to 10% held by the top ten. Sequencing was carried out using peripheral blood. The receptors were sampled from a man aged 40-50 years with primary liver carcinoma and hepatitis B virus infection. Each CDR3 is given with its conserved first and last residue. A D gene is named only where the DNA matches it firmly.

TRBV11-2,TRBJ2-2,17,-,CASSVAPGAGSGGEMFF
TRBV7-9,TRBJ2-2,15,-,CASSFSRLLTGELFF
TRBV28,TRBJ1-5,16,-,CASSPAEASSNQPQHF
TRBV4-1,TRBJ1-5,13,-,CASSQDIGETPHF
TRBV25-1,TRBJ2-1,15,-,CASSPSVRTYNEQFF
TRBV30,TRBJ1-3,17,TRBD1,CAWSVRPGTGAGNTIYF
TRBV12-3/TRBV12-4,TRBJ2-1,14,-,CASSLGRGINEQFF
TRBV5-1,TRBJ2-7,14,-,CASKIEASEGEQYF
TRBV29-1,TRBJ1-5,13,-,CSVGLAPGQPQHF
TRBV29-1,TRBJ1-5,13,-,CSAQVYSGQPQHF
TRBV11-2,TRBJ2-1,18,TRBD2,CASSPWASGRPSYNEQFF
TRBV29-1,TRBJ2-5,11,-,CSGENGETQYF
TRBV10-3,TRBJ1-6,15,TRBD1,CAIRETGVHNSPLHF
TRBV6-1,TRBJ2-3,18,TRBD2,CASSPYLFSSGITDTQYF
TRBV25-1,TRBJ1-2,14,-,CASSGRGNDYGYTF
TRBV12-3/TRBV12-4,TRBJ2-3,13,-,CASSFLGSDTQYF
TRBV6-1,TRBJ2-4,19,TRBD1,CASSEVKRDRAIDKNIQYF
TRBV2,TRBJ2-1,15,TRBD1,CASTTGTDRPNEQFF
TRBV29-1,TRBJ2-7,13,TRBD1,CSIDRGQGYEQYF
TRBV5-1,TRBJ2-1,14,-,CASSPPRDYNEQFF
TRBV11-2,TRBJ2-7,13,-,CASSPLTGYEQYF
TRBV7-9,TRBJ2-3,16,TRBD2,CASSFSTSGRTDTQYF
TRBV10-3,TRBJ1-1,13,-,CAVKQGPNTEAFF
TRBV4-2,TRBJ2-7,14,-,CASNQEGSNYEQYF
TRBV4-3,TRBJ1-3,16,-,CASSQDQTNPEYTIYF
TRBV6-2/TRBV6-3,TRBJ2-3,18,TRBD2,CASSSSSGRARGTDTQYF
TRBV30,TRBJ1-1,13,-,CAKQPDIGTEAFF
TRBV6-1,TRBJ2-3,19,TRBD2,CASGERLAGRGGGTDTQYF
TRBV11-2,TRBJ2-2,14,-,CASSLGLTLGELFF
TRBV4-1,TRBJ2-4,15,-,CASSPSPGAGDIQYF
TRBV10-3,TRBJ2-4,13,-,CAISVGLGDIQYF
TRBV5-1,TRBJ2-5,14,-,CASSGGTEEETQYF
TRBV6-1,TRBJ1-5,13,-,CASSEALLQSQHF
TRBV11-1,TRBJ1-2,14,-,CASSFKGFGYGYTF
TRBV11-1,TRBJ2-2,15,TRBD1,CASSFQGQGTSKLFF
TRBV6-5,TRBJ1-2,13,-,CASSYGGAYGYTF
TRBV12-3/TRBV12-4,TRBJ1-3,15,-,CANSLGGMGGNTIYF
TRBV11-1,TRBJ2-1,14,-,CASSGGITGNEQFF
TRBV30,TRBJ2-5,11,-,CAWTVVETQYF
TRBV6-1,TRBJ1-2,13,-,CASSPPKDYGYAF
TRBV7-9,TRBJ1-4,13,TRBD1,CASSSSTQGRLFF
TRBV18,TRBJ2-3,14,-,CVSSPGMGTDTQYF
TRBV11-2,TRBJ2-1,15,-,CASSLAGSSYKEQFF
TRBV6-2/TRBV6-3,TRBJ2-7,14,-,CAGSYSGDFYEHYF
TRBV19,TRBJ2-1,13,TRBD1,CASSTGHYNEQFF
TRBV12-3/TRBV12-4,TRBJ1-2,14,TRBD1,CARSPGQGEGGYTF
TRBV12-3/TRBV12-4,TRBJ1-5,14,-,CASSLMARNQPQHF
TRBV6-1,TRBJ2-4,15,TRBD1,CASSEGPGQANIQYF
TRBV6-1,TRBJ2-7,17,-,CASSEARRGPHPYEQYF
TRBV7-9,TRBJ1-2,16,-,CASSLGGVGLNYSYTF
TRBV12-3/TRBV12-4,TRBJ2-1,16,-,CASRLVGDGPYNEQFF
TRBV12-3/TRBV12-4,TRBJ2-5,16,-,CASSTLRRFGMETQYF
TRBV12-3/TRBV12-4,TRBJ1-5,19,TRBD1,CASSFHLNRGQDGNQPQHF